This T cell receptor (beta chain) comes out of a study of Graves' ophthalmopathy and Graves' hyperthyroidism. Points from the study as a whole: Ophthalmopathy progression was predicted by the model at more than 55% sensitivity and 72.22% specificity. Blood also held most thyroid clonotypes expanded above 0.001 frequency.

The term stable hyperthyroidism indicated an absence of ophthalmopathy within 18 months of follow-up. The diagnosis combined clinical symptoms, thyroxine, TRAb, thyroid ultrasound and orbital computed tomography scans. As the template, RNA transcripts were used to amplify TCR beta CDR3 regions. An opening RT-PCR round employed HTBI primers and preceded a second-round multiplex PCR. TCRdb passed the multiplex PCR reads through MiXCR, listing each CDR3 protein once. The sample contains about 390,000 distinct CDR3 sequences, 15% to 20% of which appear only once. The CDR3 covers 20 residues. The germline V and J ends were trimmed by 2 bases and 3 bases, with 28 bases remaining between them. The germline V gene encodes CDR1 MDHEN and CDR2 SYDVKM. This clonotype was found a few times. What it binds is not known.

The clonotype was recovered from an adult woman with stable Graves' hyperthyroidism. The sequenced sample consisted of peripheral blood. V usage is TRBV28 and J usage is TRBJ1-2; D is undetermined. The CDR3, as DNA: TGTGCCAGCAGTTTAGTCTGGAGACCCCCTCGGACGGAGAGATACTATGGCTACACCTTC. Its protein product is CASSLVWRPPRTERYYGYTF.